This T cell receptor (beta chain) appears in the sequencing data of a study of blood T cells in healthy people across ages. Study-level background: About one barcoded beta molecule was captured per two T cells (by template switching).

This clonotype has a handful of counts. Its antigen is unidentified. Study results and caveats: More naive CD4+ cells and higher diversity marked long-lived donors relative to aged donors.

Healthy Caucasian individuals from Russia aged roughly 6 to 90 were enrolled as donors. A sample-barcoded 5' primer and a J-beta primer mix were used in a second PCR of roughly 6 to 11 cycles. Tags on each cDNA molecule came from a template-switch adaptor with 12 random nucleotides. MiXCR was run by TCRdb on the 5' RACE reads, yielding one entry per CDR3 protein. Of 800,000 to 900,000 distinct CDR3 sequences in the sample, around two thirds were seen once. The CDR3 runs to 15 residues. Germline V gene lookup returns CDR1 LGHDT and CDR2 YNNKEL (reference sequence). The clonotype originates from a man aged 25-40 years in good health. The chain carries TRBV3-1 and TRBJ2-5; the match to TRBD1 covers 10 bases. Judging by the DNA end, TRBJ2-7 fits better; the J call may be wrong. The specimen sequenced was blood. CDR3 protein: CASSRGTGDLHEQYF. The CDR3 nucleotides are TGTGCCAGCAGCCGCGGGACAGGGGACCTTCACGAGCAGTACTTC.